This TCR beta chain was sequenced for a study of T cell repertoires in cytomegalovirus infection. This clonotype was found many times. The antigen remains unidentified. CDR1 LNHDA and CDR2 SQIVND come from the germline V gene (reference sequence). This CDR3 region has 13 residues. The V and J ends lost 8 bases and 2 bases respectively, with 10 bases between them. TCRdb processed the reads anew with MiXCR; each CDR3 protein has one entry. The data hold 100,000 to 150,000 distinct CDR3 sequences, with 20% to 30% observed a single time. The J gene is TRBJ2-1, the V gene TRBV19; D ambiguous. The specimen sequenced was PBMCs, sequenced either directly or after in vitro stimulation (not recorded which). The source of this sequence is a human donor in good health (CMV status not recorded). Some clones in this sample may be carry-over from other donors' samples. The CDR3 loop reads CASGRRAYNEQFF. The CDR3 DNA is TGTGCCAGTGGACGAAGGGCCTACAATGAGCAGTTCTTC.